What follows are 30 T cell receptor beta chains derived from one specimen sequenced in a study of low-dose radiotherapy and immunotherapy resistance in tumors. Time point: before trial treatment. TRAV- and TRBV-specific primers, spanning alpha and beta chains, primed first-strand cDNA. A roughly 20-cycle PCR with a constant-region primer and V-primer adapter amplified TCRs. TCRdb reanalysed the reads using MiXCR and keeps one entry per CDR3 protein. The sample consists of 64,000 or so distinct CDR3 sequences, roughly 30% of them appearing once. The sample consisted of PBMCs, taken before treatment. The source of these receptors is a female donor with ovarian cancer.

This clonotype came up many times. The chain carries TRBV7-9 and TRBJ2-4; D may be TRBD1 (6 bases). CDR3 length: 16 residues. Germline values: CDR1 SEHNR, CDR2 FQNEAQ (reference sequence). V dropped 7 bases and J dropped 0 bases, with 16 bases sitting between them. CDR3 DNA: TGTGCCAGCACCTCGACCGGGACAAAAGCCAAAAACATTCAGTACTTC. It is translated as CASTSTGTKAKNIQYF.

This clonotype has just a few counts. The chain employs TRBV24-1 and TRBJ2-7, with TRBD2 matching 7 bases. Germline V gene sequence: CDR1 KGHDR, CDR2 SFDVKD. This CDR3 comprises 14 residues. J was trimmed by 2 bases and V by 4 bases; bases with no gene match: 4. In DNA, the CDR3 is TGTGCCACCAGTGACCCGCTAGCGGCCTACGAGCAGTACTTC. Translated: CATSDPLAAYEQYF.

This clonotype was detected only a few times. The J gene is TRBJ1-1, the V gene TRBV5-1, with TRBD1 identical over 7 bases. Trimming at V came to 0 bases and at J to 5 bases, leaving 7 bases not matched to a gene. In germline, CDR1 is SGHRS, CDR2 YFSETQ. The CDR3 runs to 15 residues. The CDR3: CASSLEYQGGTEAFF. CDR3 DNA sequence: TGCGCCAGCAGCTTGGAATACCAGGGGGGGACTGAAGCTTTCTTT. The variable domain in full, completed from reference TRBV5-1 and TRBJ1-1, reads KAGVTQTPRYLIKTRGQQVTLSCSPISGHRSVSWYQQTPGQGLQFLFEYFSETQRNKGNFPGRFSGRQFSNSRSEMNVSTLELGDSALYLCASSLEYQGGTEAFFGQGTRLTVV.

A note on this clonotype: A far larger clone is one nucleotide away, so this likely arose from a read error. The chain is built from TRBV29-1 and TRBJ2-5; D gene unclear. This CDR3 has 12 residues. V lost 7 bases and J 11 bases, leaving 20 bases between the germline ends. Germline V gene data show CDR1 as SQVTM and CDR2 as ANQGSEA. CDR3 in amino acids: CSALLPYNEQYF. The CDR3, as DNA: TGCAGCGCCCTTCTCCCCTACAATGAGCAGTACTTC. The variable domain in full, completed from reference TRBV29-1 and TRBJ2-5, reads SAVISQKPSRDICQRGTSLTIQCQVDSQVTMMFWYRQQPGQSLTLIATANQGSEATYESGFVIDKFPISRPNLTFSTLTVSNMSPEDSSIYLCSALLPYNEQYFGPGTRLLVL.

The V and J genes are TRBV29-1 and TRBJ1-1; the D gene is possibly TRBD1 (6 bases). Germline V gene lookup returns CDR1 SQVTM and CDR2 ANQGSEA. V lost 5 bases, J lost 7 bases, and 11 bases lay in between. This CDR3 is 11 amino acids long. The CDR3 here is CSVSGGVEAFF. The CDR3 nucleotides read TGCAGCGTTTCGGGGGGCGTTGAAGCTTTCTTT.

This clonotype was counted many times. The rearrangement joins TRBV5-1 to TRBJ1-1, with TRBD1 as a possible D gene (5 bases). The CDR3 covers 14 residues. Germline CDR1 is SGHRS and CDR2 is YFSETQ. V was cut by 4 bases and J by 4 bases, with 14 bases left in between. The CDR3 spells CASSIRTTGTEAFF. CDR3 coding DNA: TGCGCCAGCAGCATACGGACAACGGGCACTGAAGCTTTCTTT. The full variable domain, its missing parts supplied by reference TRBV5-1 and TRBJ1-1, is KAGVTQTPRYLIKTRGQQVTLSCSPISGHRSVSWYQQTPGQGLQFLFEYFSETQRNKGNFPGRFSGRQFSNSRSEMNVSTLELGDSALYLCASSIRTTGTEAFFGQGTRLTVV.

At least ten counts were recorded for this clonotype. The genes are TRBV20-1 and TRBJ1-5; TRBD1 matches at 7 bases. The junction had 13 bases not matched to a gene; V was cut back by 1 base and J by 4 bases. CDR1 is DFQATT and CDR2 is SNEGSKA in the germline V gene (reference sequence). This CDR3 spans 17 amino acids. CDR3 amino acids: CSARAGGGMPGNQPQHF. In DNA form, the CDR3 reads TGCAGTGCTAGAGCAGGGGGAGGGATGCCGGGAAATCAGCCCCAGCATTTT.

J is TRBJ2-1 and V is TRBV5-1; 13 nucleotides agree with TRBD2. V dropped 4 bases and J dropped 6; count of bases not matched to a gene: 1. Germline loops: CDR1 SGHRS, CDR2 YFSETQ. The CDR3 sequence is 14 residues long. The CDR3 loop is CASSRTSGSNEQFF. CDR3 in DNA: TGCGCCAGCAGCCGGACTAGCGGGAGCAATGAGCAGTTCTTC.

The genes are TRBV7-8 and TRBJ2-3; 8 nucleotides match TRBD2. The CDR3 loop spans 15 amino acids. The germline V gene encodes CDR1 SGHVS and CDR2 FQNEAQ. V lost 7 bases, J lost 1 base, and 7 bases stayed unmatched. CDR3 bases: TGTGCCAGCACGCAGCGGGAGAAGGGCACAGATACGCAGTATTTT. Translating it yields CASTQREKGTDTQYF.

This chain uses TRBV18 with TRBJ1-3; D not resolved. Per the germline V gene, CDR1 is KGHSH and CDR2 is LQKENI. V lost 5 bases and J 0 bases, leaving 11 bases between the germline ends. This CDR3 is built from 15 residues. The chain's CDR3 is CASSGPGSSGNTIYF. DNA for the CDR3: TGTGCCAGCTCAGGCCCTGGGAGCTCTGGAAACACCATATATTTT.

This chain joins TRBV4-2 and TRBJ2-3; 10 bases map to TRBD2. This CDR3 spans 16 amino acids. V shed 1 base and J 3 bases; nucleotides not matched to a gene: 4. Germline values: CDR1 LGHNA, CDR2 YNFKEQ. CDR3 in amino acids: CASSQGPSGRTDTQYF. CDR3 DNA: TGTGCCAGCAGCCAAGGCCCTAGCGGGAGAACAGATACGCAGTATTTT.

The genes are TRBV15 and TRBJ2-1; 10 positions match TRBD2. The CDR3 extends over 17 amino acids. V was clipped by 3 bases and J by 2 bases; unmatched bases: 7. The germline V gene has CDR1 LNHNV and CDR2 YYDKDF (reference sequence). The CDR3 sequence: CATSSGTLAGAYNEQFF. In nucleotides, the CDR3 is TGTGCCACCAGCAGCGGAACCCTAGCGGGGGCCTACAATGAGCAGTTCTTC.

The chain is built from TRBV20-1 and TRBJ1-1; tentative D call: TRBD1 (5 bases). Per the germline V gene, CDR1 is DFQATT and CDR2 is SNEGSKA (reference sequence). CDR3 length: 14 residues. V was pared by 6 bases and J by 1 base, with 15 bases between. CDR3 loop: CSAGPGHENTEAFF. CDR3 DNA sequence: TGCAGTGCCGGACCGGGGCACGAGAACACTGAAGCTTTCTTT.

To note about this clonotype: With a far larger clone one base away, a read error is the likely cause. The rearrangement links TRBV10-3 to TRBJ2-7, with a weak D call TRBD2 (6 bases). This CDR3 has 17 amino acids. With 5 bases removed from V and 7 bases from J, the gap between germline ends came to 27 bases. Germline assignment: CDR1 ENHRY and CDR2 SYGVKD. The CDR3 region has the DNA TGTGCCATCAGTCCCCAAGGGAGGCAGTCATTTCTCAATGAGCAGTACTTC. It specifies CAISPQGRQSFLNEQYF.

This clonotype appeared a single time. J is TRBJ1-4 and V is TRBV12-3 or TRBV12-4; unclear D gene. V was shortened by 5 bases and J by 4 bases, with 8 bases between the two germline ends. The CDR3 length is 13 residues. This CDR3 is CASSRDDNEKLFF. In nucleotides, the CDR3 is TGTGCCAGCAGTCGGGATGATAATGAAAAACTGTTTTTT.

The chain joins TRBV12-3 or TRBV12-4 to TRBJ2-7; no clear D. The CDR3 covers 11 residues. V was clipped by 8 bases and J by 5 bases, with 10 bases between them. CDR3: CASGFTDEQYF. The CDR3 DNA follows: TGTGCCAGCGGGTTTACTGACGAGCAGTACTTC.

Details on this clonotype: A far larger clone is a single base away, which makes a read error likely. The CDR3 sequence is CASSLVGGTGTNVLTF. As DNA, the CDR3 is TGTGCCAGCAGCTTAGTAGGGGGGACCGGGACCAACGTCCTGACTTTC. The rearrangement joins TRBV7-6 to TRBJ2-6, with D perhaps given as TRBD1 or TRBD2 (6 bases each). Trimming shortened V by 1 base and J by 8 bases, and 15 bases separated the two germline ends. The CDR3 is made up of 16 amino acids. From germline, CDR1 is SGHVS and CDR2 FNYEAQ.

This clonotype has at least ten counts. The chain is built from TRBV15 and TRBJ2-6; 7 nucleotides line up with TRBD1. The trim removed 5 bases at V and 0 bases at J, leaving 7 bases unmatched. Germline loops: CDR1 LNHNV, CDR2 YYDKDF (reference sequence). The CDR3 loop spans 17 amino acids. The CDR3 sequence is CATSPGTESSGANVLTF. CDR3 in DNA: TGTGCCACCAGCCCCGGGACAGAGAGCTCTGGGGCCAACGTCCTGACTTTC. Full variable domain (missing parts from reference TRBV15 and TRBJ2-6): DAMVIQNPRYQVTQFGKPVTLSCSQTLNHNVMYWYQQKSSQAPKLLFHYYDKDFNNEADTPDNFQSRRPNTSFCFLDIRSPGLGDTAMYLCATSPGTESSGANVLTFGAGSRLTVL.

This clonotype has at least ten counts. The rearrangement uses TRBV11-3 and TRBJ2-7; D gene uncertain. Germline lookup yields CDR1 SGHNT and CDR2 YENEEA. This CDR3 has 18 residues. V lost 4 bases and J 2 bases, leaving 24 bases between the germline ends. CDR3 DNA: TGTGCCAGCAGCTCAGTTATACGCCGCCCAGGACCTCCCTACGAGCAGTACTTC. This translates into CASSSVIRRPGPPYEQYF.

The table lists this clonotype with many counts. This chain uses TRBV29-1 with TRBJ2-1; D is possibly TRBD1 or TRBD2 (6 bases each). V lost 7 bases and J lost 8, with 15 bases in between. The germline CDR1 and CDR2 sequences are SQVTM and ANQGSEA. The CDR3 extends over 12 amino acids. The CDR3 spells CSAGGGIDEQFF. DNA for the CDR3: TGCAGCGCCGGAGGGGGGATCGATGAGCAGTTCTTC.

This clonotype showed up just a few times. The chain combines TRBV28 with TRBJ2-3; 7 bases fit TRBD1. V trimming: 2 bases; J trimming: 5 bases; junction bases outside the gene matches: 10. The CDR3 is 16 residues long. Germline CDR1 is MDHEN and CDR2 is SYDVKM. Here the CDR3 reads CASSLPGQISQDTQYF. CDR3 DNA: TGTGCCAGCAGTTTACCGGGACAGATCTCACAAGATACGCAGTATTTT.

This clonotype was seen many times. For the CDR3, the DNA is TGTGCCAGCAGCCAAGTAGGGGGGATCCCTCAAGAGACCCAGTACTTC. Its translation: CASSQVGGIPQETQYF. V gene TRBV4-2 combines with J gene TRBJ2-5, with D perhaps TRBD1 or TRBD2 (6 bases each). The germline CDR1 and CDR2 sequences are LGHNA and YNFKEQ. The CDR3 sequence is 16 residues long. The V and J ends lost 1 base and 2 bases respectively, with 14 bases between them.

Details on this clonotype: A much more abundant neighbour one base away suggests this may be a read error. The gene calls are TRBV7-8 and TRBJ2-1; 9 nucleotides agree with TRBD1. CDR1 and CDR2 (germline): SGHVS, FQNEAQ. The CDR3 is 16 residues long. The CDR3 bases are TGTGTCAGCAGCCCGACCGGGACAGGGCTACATCGGGAGCAGTTCTTC. It is translated as CVSSPTGTGLHREQFF.

This clonotype was recorded at least ten times. The V call is TRBV4-1, the J call TRBJ2-6, with TRBD2 as a possible D gene (5 bases). The V end was cut by 2 bases, the J end by 1 base, with 9 bases between. This CDR3 has 16 amino acids. CDR1 and CDR2 from the germline V gene are MGHRA and YSYEKL. The CDR3 coding sequence is TGCGCCAGCAGCCAAAGAAGGGAGTCTGGGGCCAACGTCCTGACTTTC. Its translation: CASSQRRESGANVLTF.

This clonotype came up many times. The rearrangement uses TRBV29-1 and TRBJ1-5; a weak D match, TRBD1 (5 bases). The CDR3 runs to 14 residues. Trimming cost V 5 bases and J 3 bases, with 14 bases left between them. The germline V gene encodes CDR1 SQVTM and CDR2 ANQGSEA. CDR3 region: CSVSTGTSNQPQHF. The CDR3 DNA reads as TGCAGCGTTTCCACCGGGACCTCCAATCAGCCCCAGCATTTT.

CDR3 sequence (DNA): TGTGCCAGCAGCTTGGCCGGGACTAGCGGGGGCCTCAGGGCCAAAAACATTCAGTACTTC. Protein sequence: CASSLAGTSGGLRAKNIQYF. The chain employs TRBV5-6 and TRBJ2-4, with 14 bases fitting TRBD2. This CDR3 is 20 amino acids long. Unmatched junction bases numbered 9, after V lost 0 bases and J lost 1 base. From germline, CDR1 is SGHDT and CDR2 YYEEEE.

The chain links TRBV12-5 to TRBJ2-2; D remains unclear. The CDR3 covers 13 residues. V lost 1 base and J lost 5, with 5 bases in between. The V gene's germline CDR1 is LGHNT and CDR2 FRNRAP. CDR3 sequence reads: CASGLAITGELFF. The CDR3 coding sequence is TGTGCTAGTGGTTTGGCAATAACCGGGGAGCTGTTTTTT.

In this sample, this clonotype turned up many times. The rearrangement links TRBV18 to TRBJ2-7; TRBD1 agrees at 8 bases. The germline CDR1 and CDR2 sequences are KGHSH and LQKENI. The ends lost 6 bases at V and 0 bases at J; junction bases unmatched: 4. The CDR3 is 14 residues long. The CDR3 sequence: CASSRQGSSYEQYF. DNA for the CDR3: TGTGCCAGCTCGCGACAGGGGAGCTCCTACGAGCAGTACTTC.

V gene TRBV3-1 combines with J gene TRBJ2-1; 7 positions agree with TRBD2. CDR1 is LGHDT, CDR2 YNNKEL, per germline (reference sequence). V lost 2 bases and J lost 1; bases outside the gene matches: 11. This CDR3 is built from 18 residues. CDR3 loop: CASSQPGVDGGSYNEQFF. CDR3 sequence (DNA): TGTGCCAGCAGCCAACCTGGGGTGGACGGGGGGTCCTACAATGAGCAGTTCTTC.

A word on this clonotype: A far larger clone lies a single base away; this is likely a read error. The chain carries TRBV6-5 and TRBJ1-4; 7 bases align to TRBD1. CDR3 length equals 13 residues. Germline CDR1 and CDR2: MNHEY and SVGAGI. The V and J ends lost 10 bases and 0 bases, in that order; junction bases with no gene match: 2. CDR3 loop: CATRGATNEKLFF. The CDR3, as DNA: TGTGCCACCAGGGGGGCAACTAATGAAAAACTGTTTTTT.